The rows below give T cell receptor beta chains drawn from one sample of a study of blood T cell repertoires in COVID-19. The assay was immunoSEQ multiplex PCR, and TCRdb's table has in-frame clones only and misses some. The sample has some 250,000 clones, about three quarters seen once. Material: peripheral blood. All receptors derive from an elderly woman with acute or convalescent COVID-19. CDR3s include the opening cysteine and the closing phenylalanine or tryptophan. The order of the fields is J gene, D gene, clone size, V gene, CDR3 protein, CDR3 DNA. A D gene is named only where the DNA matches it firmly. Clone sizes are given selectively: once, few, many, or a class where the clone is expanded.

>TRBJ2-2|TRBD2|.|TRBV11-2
CASSSGLAANTGELFF
TGTGCCAGCAGCTCTGGACTAGCCGCGAACACCGGGGAGCTGTTTTTT
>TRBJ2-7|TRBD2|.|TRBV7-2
CASSAGVEQYF
TGTGCCAGCAGCGCGGGGGTTGAGCAGTACTTC
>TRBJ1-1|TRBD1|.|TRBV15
CATSGQMNTEAFF
TGTGCCACCTCGGGACAGATGAACACTGAAGCTTTCTTT
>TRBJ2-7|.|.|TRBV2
CASSAEGTAYEQYF
TGTGCCAGCAGCGCGGAGGGAACGGCCTACGAGCAGTACTTC
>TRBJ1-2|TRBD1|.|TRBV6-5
CASTPTGNYGYTF
TGTGCCAGCACCCCGACAGGGAACTATGGCTACACCTTC
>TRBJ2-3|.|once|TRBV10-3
CATARFTDTQYF
TGTGCCACAGCGAGATTTACAGATACGCAGTATTTT
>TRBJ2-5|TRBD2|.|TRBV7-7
CASSLVLAGGQETQYF
TGTGCCAGCAGCTTAGTTCTAGCGGGGGGACAAGAGACCCAGTACTTC
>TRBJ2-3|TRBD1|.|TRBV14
CASSQAGTGWPDTQYF
TGTGCCAGCAGCCAAGCGGGGACAGGGTGGCCAGATACGCAGTATTTT
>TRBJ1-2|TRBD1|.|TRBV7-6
CASSPTDRGYGYTF
TGTGCCAGCAGCCCCACCGACAGGGGGTATGGCTACACCTTC
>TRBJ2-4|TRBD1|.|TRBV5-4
CASSWGRGQGVTAKNIQYF
TGTGCCAGCAGCTGGGGGCGGGGACAGGGGGTCACGGCCAAAAACATTCAGTACTTC
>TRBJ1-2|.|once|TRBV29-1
CSVEHGGIPNYGYTF
TGCAGCGTTGAACACGGGGGGATACCTAACTATGGCTACACCTTC
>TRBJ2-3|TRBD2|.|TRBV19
CASIPSGRTDTQYF
TGTGCCAGTATCCCCAGCGGGAGAACAGATACGCAGTATTTT
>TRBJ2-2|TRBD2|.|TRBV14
CASSQNRLAGGELFF
TGTGCCAGCAGCCAAAACCGACTAGCTGGCGGGGAGCTGTTTTTT
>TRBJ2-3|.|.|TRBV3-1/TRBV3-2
CASSQRDVSGAQYF
TGTGCCAGCAGCCAAAGAGACGTTAGCGGAGCGCAGTATTTT
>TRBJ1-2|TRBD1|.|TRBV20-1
CSAKTGEGYTF
TGCAGTGCTAAGACAGGGGAAGGCTACACCTTC
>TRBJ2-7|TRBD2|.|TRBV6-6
CASSYPGGDYEQYF
TGTGCCAGCAGTTACCCCGGGGGGGATTACGAGCAGTACTTC
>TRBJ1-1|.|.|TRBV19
CASSISWGMNTEAFF
TGTGCCAGTAGTATTTCCTGGGGCATGAACACTGAAGCTTTCTTT
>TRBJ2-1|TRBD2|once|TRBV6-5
CASSSREAASYNEQFF
TGTGCCAGCAGTTCCCGGGAGGCGGCCTCCTACAATGAGCAGTTCTTC
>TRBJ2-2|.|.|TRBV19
CASSARDNTGELFF
TGTGCCAGTAGTGCCCGGGATAACACCGGGGAGCTGTTTTTT
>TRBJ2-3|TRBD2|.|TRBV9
CASSPRTSGGNTQYF
TGTGCCAGCAGCCCCCGGACTAGCGGGGGGAATACGCAGTATTTT
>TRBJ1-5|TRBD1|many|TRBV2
CASTPTGGSGQPQHF
TGTGCCAGCACACCGACAGGGGGAAGCGGTCAGCCCCAGCATTTT
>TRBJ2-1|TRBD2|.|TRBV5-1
CASSLWTSGRRNEQFF
TGCGCCAGCAGCCTGTGGACTAGCGGGAGGAGGAATGAGCAGTTCTTC
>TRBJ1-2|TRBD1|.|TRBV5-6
CASSFRTGWAGYTF
TGTGCCAGCAGCTTTAGGACAGGGTGGGCTGGCTACACCTTC
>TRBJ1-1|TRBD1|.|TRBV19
CASSQIGTAAFF
TGTGCCAGTAGTCAGATTGGGACAGCGGCTTTCTTT
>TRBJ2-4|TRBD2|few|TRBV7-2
CASSSRLAGGGDIQYF
TGTGCCAGCAGCTCAAGACTAGCGGGAGGAGGGGACATTCAGTACTTC
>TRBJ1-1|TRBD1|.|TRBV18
CASSPPNGQGNTEAFF
TGTGCCAGCTCACCACCTAATGGACAGGGAAACACTGAAGCTTTCTTT
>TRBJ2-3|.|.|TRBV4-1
CASSQELAYDTQYF
TGCGCCAGCAGCCAAGAGCTAGCATACGATACGCAGTATTTT
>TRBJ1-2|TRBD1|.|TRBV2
CASRQTGGYGYTF
TGTGCCAGCAGACAAACAGGGGGGTATGGCTACACCTTC
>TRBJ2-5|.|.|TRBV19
CASSREQETQYF
TGTGCCAGTAGCCGGGAGCAAGAGACCCAGTACTTC
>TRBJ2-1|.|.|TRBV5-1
CASSLVAGSSYNEQFF
TGCGCCAGCAGCTTGGTGGCAGGCAGCTCCTACAATGAGCAGTTCTTC
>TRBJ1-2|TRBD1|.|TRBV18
CASSPTGAHGYTF
TGTGCCAGCTCACCTACAGGGGCGCATGGCTACACCTTC
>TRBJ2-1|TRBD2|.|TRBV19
CASTHSSGVRANEQFF
TGTGCCAGTACCCACTCTAGCGGGGTTAGGGCCAATGAGCAGTTCTTC
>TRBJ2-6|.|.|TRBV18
CASSPNWKTGSSGANVLTF
TGTGCCAGCTCACCAAACTGGAAGACGGGGAGCTCTGGGGCCAACGTCCTGACTTTC
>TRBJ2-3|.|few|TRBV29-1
CSVAGLSTDTQYF
TGCAGCGTTGCTGGACTTAGCACAGATACGCAGTATTTT
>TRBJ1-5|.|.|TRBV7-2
CASSLVQLNQPQHF
TGTGCCAGCAGCTTAGTGCAACTCAATCAGCCCCAGCATTTT
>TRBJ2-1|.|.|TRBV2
CASSSQGLFNEQFF
TGTGCCAGCTCCTCACAGGGTCTGTTCAATGAGCAGTTCTTC
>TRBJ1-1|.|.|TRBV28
CASSPTGSGNTEAFF
TGTGCCAGCAGCCCCACAGGGAGTGGGAACACTGAAGCTTTCTTT
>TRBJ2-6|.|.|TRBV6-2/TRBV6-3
CASSYSYSGANVLTF
TGTGCCAGCAGTTACTCCTACTCTGGGGCCAACGTCCTGACTTTC
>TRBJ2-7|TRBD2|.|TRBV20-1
CSASVGLAVKYEQYF
TGCAGTGCTAGTGTAGGACTAGCGGTGAAATACGAGCAGTACTTC
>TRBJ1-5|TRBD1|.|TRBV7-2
CASSLLDREWSNQPQHF
TGTGCCAGCAGCTTATTAGACAGGGAGTGGAGCAATCAGCCCCAGCATTTT
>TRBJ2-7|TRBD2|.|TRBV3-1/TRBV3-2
CASSQDRGLAVYEQYF
TGTGCCAGCAGCCAAGATAGGGGACTAGCGGTTTACGAGCAGTACTTC
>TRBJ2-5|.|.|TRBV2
CASRTPTGRQETQYF
TGTGCCAGCAGGACCCCGACAGGGAGGCAAGAGACCCAGTACTTC
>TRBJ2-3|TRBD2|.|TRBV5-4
CASSGGLAGGGDTQYF
TGTGCCAGCAGCGGAGGACTAGCGGGAGGTGGAGATACGCAGTATTTT
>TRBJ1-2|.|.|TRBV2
CASSGTTGFSGYTF
TGTGCCAGCAGTGGAACGACAGGTTTTAGCGGCTACACCTTC
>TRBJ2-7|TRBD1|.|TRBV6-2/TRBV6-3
CASSPYLRQGSHEQYF
TGTGCCAGCAGCCCGTACCTAAGACAGGGTTCACACGAGCAGTACTTC
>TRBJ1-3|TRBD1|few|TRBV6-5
CASGAGGTSGNTIYF
TGTGCCAGCGGGGCAGGGGGAACTTCTGGAAACACCATATATTTT
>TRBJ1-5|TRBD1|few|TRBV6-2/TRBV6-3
CASSYGRQGGPQHF
TGTGCCAGCAGTTACGGTCGACAGGGCGGCCCCCAGCATTTT
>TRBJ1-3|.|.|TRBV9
CASSPHSSGGGNTIYF
TGTGCCAGCAGCCCCCACAGCTCGGGGGGGGGAAACACCATATATTTT
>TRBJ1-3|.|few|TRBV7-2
CASSPQGSGNTIYF
TGTGCCAGCAGCCCACAGGGATCTGGAAACACCATATATTTT
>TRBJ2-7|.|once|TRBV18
CASSPPRLNEQYF
TGTGCCAGCTCACCACCGAGGCTTAACGAGCAGTACTTC
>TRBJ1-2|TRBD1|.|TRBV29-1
CSVERQGGLGYTF
TGCAGCGTTGAGAGACAGGGAGGTCTTGGCTACACCTTC